Listed below are T cell receptor beta chains from one sample, sequenced in a study of blood T cell repertoires in COVID-19. Profiled with immunoSEQ multiplex PCR; TCRdb holds only in-frame clones, not every one. The sample carries some 160,000 clones, roughly nine tenths recorded once. The sequenced sample consisted of peripheral blood. These receptors all come from an older woman with active COVID-19. Each CDR3 is given with its conserved first and last residue.

TRBJ2-1	TRBV7-8	CASSLAALLAGIYNEQFF
TRBJ1-2	TRBV27	CASRSGTDYGYTF
TRBJ1-3	TRBV10-3	CAISGGTAGNTIYF
TRBJ1-6	TRBV14	CASSQDDFRQVPIYNSPLHF
TRBJ2-7	TRBV14	CASSQLQGLGEQYF
TRBJ2-5	TRBV9	CASSVIAGVPKETQYF
TRBJ2-1	TRBV19	CASSKTIYNEQFF
TRBJ2-1	TRBV18	CASSPASGRARNEQFF
TRBJ2-7	TRBV30	CAWSGRLLTGYEQYF
TRBJ2-7	TRBV20-1	CSASGTSGDYEQYF
TRBJ2-3	TRBV5-5	CASSLAGGVDTQYF
TRBJ2-7	TRBV5-5	CASSSSLSGGIYEQYF
TRBJ1-5	TRBV6-5	CASSYGTGHDQPQHF
TRBJ2-3	TRBV6-2/TRBV6-3	CASSRDSSTDTQYF
TRBJ2-7	TRBV3-1/TRBV3-2	CASSPWGGGSSYEQYF
TRBJ1-5	TRBV28	CASSSPARVNQPQHF
TRBJ1-3	TRBV27	CASKPGSGNTIYF